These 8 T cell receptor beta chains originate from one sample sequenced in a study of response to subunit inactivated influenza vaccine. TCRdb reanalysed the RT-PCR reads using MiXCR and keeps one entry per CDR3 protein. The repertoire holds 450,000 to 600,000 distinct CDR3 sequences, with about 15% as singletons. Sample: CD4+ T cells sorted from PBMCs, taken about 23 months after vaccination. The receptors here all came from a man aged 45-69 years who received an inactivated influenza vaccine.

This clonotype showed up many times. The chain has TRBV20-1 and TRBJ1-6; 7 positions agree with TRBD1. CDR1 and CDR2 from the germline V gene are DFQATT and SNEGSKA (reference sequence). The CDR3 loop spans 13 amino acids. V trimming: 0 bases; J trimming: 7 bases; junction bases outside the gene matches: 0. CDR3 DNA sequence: TGCAGTGCTAGAGAGACAGGGAATTCACCCCTCCACTTT. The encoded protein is CSARETGNSPLHF.

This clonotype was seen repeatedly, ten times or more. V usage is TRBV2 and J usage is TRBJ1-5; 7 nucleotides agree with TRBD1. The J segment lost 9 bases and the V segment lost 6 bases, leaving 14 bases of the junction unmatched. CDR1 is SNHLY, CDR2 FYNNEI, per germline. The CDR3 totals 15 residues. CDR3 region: CASSAGTDTGGPQHF. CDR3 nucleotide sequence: TGTGCCAGCAGCGCCGGGACAGATACGGGAGGGCCCCAGCATTTT.

The CDR3 bases are TGTGCCAGCAGTTACCGGGACAGGGGTTACAATGAGCAGTTCTTC. It is translated as CASSYRDRGYNEQFF. The chain recombines TRBV6-5 with TRBJ2-1, with TRBD1 matching 10 bases. Germline V gene lookup returns CDR1 MNHEY and CDR2 SVGAGI. The CDR3 loop spans 15 amino acids. J lost 4 bases, V lost 2 bases, and 2 bases had no gene match.

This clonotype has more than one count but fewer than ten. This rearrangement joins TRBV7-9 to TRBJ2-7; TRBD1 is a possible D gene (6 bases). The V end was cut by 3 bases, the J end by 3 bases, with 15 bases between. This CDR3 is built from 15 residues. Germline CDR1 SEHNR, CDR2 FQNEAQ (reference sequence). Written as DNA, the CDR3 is TGTGCCAGCAGCTTGGACAGTTTTTTCATCTACGAGCAGTACTTC. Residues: CASSLDSFFIYEQYF.

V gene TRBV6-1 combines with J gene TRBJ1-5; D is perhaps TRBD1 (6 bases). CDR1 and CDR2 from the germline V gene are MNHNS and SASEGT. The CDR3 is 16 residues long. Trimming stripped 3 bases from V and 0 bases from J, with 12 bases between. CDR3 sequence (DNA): TGTGCCAGCAGTGACAGGGGCCTTTATAGCAATCAGCCCCAGCATTTT. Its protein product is CASSDRGLYSNQPQHF.

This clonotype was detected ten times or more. The CDR3 nucleotides read TGCGCCAGCAGCCAAGATACGACAGCCTACGAGCAGTACTTC. The encoded protein is CASSQDTTAYEQYF. This sequence joins TRBV4-3 and TRBJ2-7; a weak D match, TRBD1 (5 bases). This CDR3 spans 14 amino acids. Germline V gene data show CDR1 as LGHNA and CDR2 as YSLEER. Between the trimmed V and J ends, which lost 0 bases and 2 bases, there was a span of 8 bases.

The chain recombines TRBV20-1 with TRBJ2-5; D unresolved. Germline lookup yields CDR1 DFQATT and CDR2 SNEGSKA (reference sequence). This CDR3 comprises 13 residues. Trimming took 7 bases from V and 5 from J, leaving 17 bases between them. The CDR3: CSVPLDLGETQYF. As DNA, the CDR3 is TGCAGTGTGCCCCTAGACCTCGGGGAGACCCAGTACTTC.

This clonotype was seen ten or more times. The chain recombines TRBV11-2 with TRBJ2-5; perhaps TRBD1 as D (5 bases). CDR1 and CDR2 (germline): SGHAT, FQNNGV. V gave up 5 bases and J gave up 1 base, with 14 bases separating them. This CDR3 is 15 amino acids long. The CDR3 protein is CASSIVRQSQETQYF. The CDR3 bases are TGTGCCAGCAGCATCGTGAGACAGAGCCAAGAGACCCAGTACTTC.